This paragraph reports one T cell receptor (beta chain). Its antigen is unknown. This entry comes from a study of Ad26.COV2.S vaccination and SARS-CoV-2 variants. Whole-study results and caveats: An underestimation of total T cell responses may have resulted from the TCR breadth and depth analyses.

Treatment given: roughly 19 received Ad26.COV2.S at low or high dose, single or two shots; several received placebo; per-sample allocation not given. Day 63 after the first injection of vaccine or placebo was the sampling time. An adult of 18-55 years in Boston served as donor. The shot given was an Ad26 vector that makes Wuhan-strain SARS-CoV-2 spike. Generated by immunoSEQ multiplex PCR, the TCRdb table keeps only in-frame clones and is missing some. Counted here are about 220,000 clones, 70% to 90% occurring once; the ten biggest clones make up approximately 12%. From germline, CDR1 is SGHRS and CDR2 YFSETQ. V was clipped by 6 bases and J by 5 bases; unmatched bases: 11. The CDR3 spans 15 residues.

The V gene is TRBV5-1, the J gene TRBJ2-5, with 9 bases aligning to TRBD2. The receptor comes from a person aged 18 to 65 who received the Ad26.COV2.S COVID-19 vaccine or a placebo. Sample: peripheral blood, taken in a trial of Ad26.COV2.S vaccine versus placebo. The CDR3 DNA reads as TGCGCCAGCAACTCGCGGGGGGGCCAGTCGGAGACCCAGTACTTC. Translation gives CASNSRGGQSETQYF.